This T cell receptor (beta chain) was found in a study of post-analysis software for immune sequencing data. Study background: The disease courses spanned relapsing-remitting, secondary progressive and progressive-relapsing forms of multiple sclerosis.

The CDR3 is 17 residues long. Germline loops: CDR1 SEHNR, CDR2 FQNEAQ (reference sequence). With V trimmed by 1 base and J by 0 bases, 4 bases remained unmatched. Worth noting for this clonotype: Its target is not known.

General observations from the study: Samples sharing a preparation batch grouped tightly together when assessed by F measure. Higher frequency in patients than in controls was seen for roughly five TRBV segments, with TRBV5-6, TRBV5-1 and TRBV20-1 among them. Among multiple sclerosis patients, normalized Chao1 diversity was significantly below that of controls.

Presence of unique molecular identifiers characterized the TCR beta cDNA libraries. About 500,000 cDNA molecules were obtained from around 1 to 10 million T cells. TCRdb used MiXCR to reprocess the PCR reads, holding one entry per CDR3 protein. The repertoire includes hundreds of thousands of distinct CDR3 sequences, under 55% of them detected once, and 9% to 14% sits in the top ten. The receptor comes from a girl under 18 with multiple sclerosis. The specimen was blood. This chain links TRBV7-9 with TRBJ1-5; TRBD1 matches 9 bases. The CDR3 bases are TGTGCCAGCAGCTTAGGGGGACAGGGCCATAGCAATCAGCCCCAGCATTTT. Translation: CASSLGGQGHSNQPQHF.